This T cell receptor beta chain was sequenced in a study of T-cell reconstitution after alpha-beta-depleted transplantation in children. This CDR3 region has 15 residues. CDR1 is LGHNA, CDR2 YNFKEQ, per germline. V was clipped by 3 bases and J by 5 bases; unmatched bases: 5. Using unique molecular identifiers, the investigators prepared the TCRbeta library. MiXCR was run by TCRdb on the PCR reads, yielding one entry per CDR3 protein. The table records about 610,000 distinct CDR3 sequences, roughly a tenth of them present only once. This clonotype was observed a few times. This receptor was identified in a human donor who donated a stem cell graft to a child with acute myeloid leukemia. The chain links TRBV4-2 to TRBJ2-5, with TRBD2 identical over 11 bases. The material sequenced was PBMCs from the stem cell graft donor, taken from the stem cell graft. CDR3 sequence: CASSQGLADGETQYF. The CDR3 DNA is TGTGCCAGCAGCCAGGGACTAGCGGACGGGGAGACCCAGTACTTC.